This T cell receptor beta chain was recorded in a study of high-grade serous ovarian cancer treatment subgroups. Study-level results: Only CDR3 was analyzed; CDR1 and CDR2 were not.

With regard to this clone: Its antigen is not known.

The assay was immunoSEQ multiplex PCR, and TCRdb's table has in-frame clones only and misses some. The table includes 7,000 to 8,000 clones, approximately 72% detected once. Tumor tissue was taken before any definitive surgery or chemotherapy was given. This CDR3 spans 13 amino acids. V lost 0 bases and J 4 bases, leaving 7 bases between the germline ends. The V gene's germline CDR1 is SGHKS and CDR2 YYEKEE (reference sequence). This chain joins TRBV5-5 and TRBJ1-1, with D unclear. The source is a human donor with high-grade serous ovarian cancer. Sequencing was done on a sample of tumor tissue. This CDR3 reads CASSLGVSTEAFF. The CDR3 DNA reads TGTGCCAGCAGCTTGGGGGTTAGCACTGAAGCTTTCTTT.